This is a list of T cell receptor beta chains from one sample in a study of chemoradiotherapy in HPV16-positive cancers. Method: immunoSEQ multiplex PCR; TCRdb's copy keeps in-frame clones and lacks some. The sample has tens of thousands of clones; approximately 93% are singletons. Sample collection occurred from a patient who underwent chemoradiotherapy. These receptors were collected from a human donor with HPV-associated anogenital cancer. Both conserved end residues are part of each CDR3.

>TRBV7-9|TRBJ2-3
CASSQGGGGTDTQYF
>TRBV2|TRBJ1-2
CASSGHGKLTINYGYTF
>TRBV18|TRBJ1-6
CASSVGVRRNSPLHF
>TRBV6-5|TRBJ2-2
CASSSWDRANTGELFF
>TRBV9|TRBJ2-3
CASSVGLAGGNTDTQYF
>TRBV5-1|TRBJ2-1
CASSLAQAGGPPNEQFF
>TRBV7-6|TRBJ1-4
CASSLEGTQGANEKLFF
>TRBV28|TRBJ2-7
CASSLPELYTYEQYF
>TRBV9|TRBJ1-1
CASSVGVGGTEAFF
>TRBV5-1|TRBJ1-2
CASSWGTATNYGYTF
>TRBV5-1|TRBJ2-5
CASSAGMTQETQYF
>TRBV27|TRBJ2-7
CASRDGSRQGQYF
>TRBV29-1|TRBJ1-1
CSVRPSLTEAFF
>TRBV30|TRBJ1-5
CAWSVGTGGDQPQHF
>TRBV9|TRBJ2-5
CASSVGDSFQETQYF
>TRBV6-1|TRBJ2-7
CASSEGTGGYEQYF
>TRBV30|TRBJ1-5
CAWSPPRGAGQPQHF
>TRBV7-2|TRBJ2-1
CASSSPTSGGVREQFF
>TRBV28|TRBJ2-1
CASSSHSGADNEQFF
>TRBV5-4|TRBJ2-2
CASSLNPGQERVGELFF
>TRBV6-5|TRBJ1-2
CASSYGDGGLYGYTF
>TRBV10-1|TRBJ2-3
CASSESPGLSTDTQYF
>TRBV5-1|TRBJ1-1
CASSLRSGGDAEAFF
>TRBV18|TRBJ2-7
CASSGQGSSYEQYF
>TRBV7-9|TRBJ1-1
CASSRRADRGLEAFF
>TRBV6-5|TRBJ1-5
CASSQGVNQPQHF
>TRBV29-1|TRBJ1-2
CSVEYPGADNYGYTF
>TRBV7-2|TRBJ2-5
CASSLIGGQETQYF
>TRBV5-1|TRBJ2-5
CASSPAGGASSRWTQYF
>TRBV27|TRBJ1-6
CASSFPGQAPLHF
>TRBV28|TRBJ1-4
CASSFLGLGIEKLFF
>TRBV19|TRBJ2-5
CASSIGGQGQETQYF
>TRBV6-1|TRBJ1-4
CASSGGTATNEKLFF
>TRBV19|TRBJ2-4
CASSRDRGGIQYF
>TRBV28|TRBJ2-3
CASSQGVYSTDTQYF
>TRBV28|TRBJ1-5
CASSFYPQPQHF
>TRBV29-1|TRBJ2-7
CSARLGVAYEQYF
>TRBV5-8|TRBJ1-5
CASSPPNQPQHF
>TRBV7-6|TRBJ2-7
CASSLDPDPYEQYF
>TRBV13|TRBJ2-7
CASSPGRGREQYF
>TRBV2|TRBJ2-3
CASKETSGGTDTQYF
>TRBV6-1|TRBJ2-5
CASRDPLVETQYF
>TRBV5-1|TRBJ2-5
CASSSLGGEETQYF
>TRBV6-5|TRBJ1-4
CASSSGTGVTNEKLFF
>TRBV5-1|TRBJ1-1
CASSWWVGPDTEAFF
>TRBV28|TRBJ2-5
CASSSVQGAETQYF
>TRBV10-3|TRBJ1-3
CAISEVNSGNTIYF
>TRBV5-8|TRBJ2-3
CASSLGSVTQYF
>TRBV28|TRBJ1-5
CASSFRSGNQPQHF
>TRBV10-1|TRBJ2-7
CASSGPLHRGTSYEQYF
>TRBV28|TRBJ1-2
CASSTGGPGTSYGYTF
>TRBV27|TRBJ1-1
CASSFWRDTEAFF
>TRBV5-5|TRBJ2-1
CASSGTQGGVTYEQFF
>TRBV9|TRBJ2-7
CASSVTPGSHEQYF
>TRBV7-2|TRBJ2-5
CASSLRQGFGQETQYF
>TRBV5-6|TRBJ2-5
CASSLDSQETQYF
>TRBV5-1|TRBJ1-4
CASSPGQILGGNEKLFF
>TRBV4-1|TRBJ2-3
CASSQLAGYSTDTQYF
>TRBV6-5|TRBJ1-2
CASKRTGRKSDGYTF
>TRBV7-3|TRBJ2-2
CASKEGGPTGELFF